This T cell receptor beta chain was sequenced in a study of Graves' ophthalmopathy and Graves' hyperthyroidism. CDR3 length: 13 amino acids. Germline V CDR1 and CDR2: GTSNPN, SVGIG (reference sequence). The V end lost 0 bases, the J end lost 8 bases, and 11 bases lay between the germline ends. Amplified material comprised TCR beta CDR3 regions derived from RNA transcripts. First-round RT-PCR relied on HTBI primers, and a second-round multiplex PCR came next. TCRdb used MiXCR to reprocess the multiplex PCR reads, holding one entry per CDR3 protein. Of under 800,000 distinct CDR3 sequences listed, over 20% were seen once; the top ten hold approximately 7%.

The material sequenced was peripheral blood. The clonotype was recovered from a young woman with stable Graves' hyperthyroidism. Some clones in this sample may be carry-over from other donors' samples. This chain connects TRBV30 to TRBJ1-5; tentative D call: TRBD1 (6 bases). Here the CDR3 DNA reads TGTGCCTGGAGTGTTTCAGGGGATGAGCCCCAGCATTTT. Amino acids: CAWSVSGDEPQHF.